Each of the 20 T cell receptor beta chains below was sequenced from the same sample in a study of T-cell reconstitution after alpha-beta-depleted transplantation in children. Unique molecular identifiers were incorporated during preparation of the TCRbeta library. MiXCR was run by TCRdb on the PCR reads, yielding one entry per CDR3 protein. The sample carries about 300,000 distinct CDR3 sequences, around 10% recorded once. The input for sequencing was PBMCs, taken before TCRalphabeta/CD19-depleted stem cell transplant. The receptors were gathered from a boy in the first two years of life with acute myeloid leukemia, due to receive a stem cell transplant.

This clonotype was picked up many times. The CDR3 nucleotides read TGCGCCAGCAGCCCCGAGGGGGATAGCGGACACAATGAGCAGTTCTTC. This translates into CASSPEGDSGHNEQFF. This chain links TRBV4-3 with TRBJ2-1; D is perhaps TRBD1 or TRBD2 (6 bases each). Per the germline V gene, CDR1 is LGHNA and CDR2 is YSLEER. The V gene lost 4 bases and the J gene lost 5 bases, with 18 bases spanning the gap. CDR3 length: 16 residues.

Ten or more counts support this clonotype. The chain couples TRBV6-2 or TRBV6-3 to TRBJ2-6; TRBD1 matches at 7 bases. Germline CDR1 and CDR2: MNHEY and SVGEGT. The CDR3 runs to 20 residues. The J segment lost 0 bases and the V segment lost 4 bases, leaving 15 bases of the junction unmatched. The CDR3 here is CASSFLPRDSFFSGANVLTF. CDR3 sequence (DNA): TGTGCCAGCAGTTTCCTCCCTCGGGACAGCTTCTTCTCTGGGGCCAACGTCCTGACTTTC.

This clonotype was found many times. The CDR3 DNA reads as TGTGCCAGCAGCCACCTCGGGGATAGCAATCAGCCCCAGCATTTT. This sequence encodes CASSHLGDSNQPQHF. This chain uses TRBV4-2 with TRBJ1-5; no clear D gene. The V end lost 3 bases, the J end lost 0 bases, and 9 bases lay between the germline ends. Germline CDR1 reads LGHNA; CDR2 reads YNFKEQ. CDR3 length: 15 residues.

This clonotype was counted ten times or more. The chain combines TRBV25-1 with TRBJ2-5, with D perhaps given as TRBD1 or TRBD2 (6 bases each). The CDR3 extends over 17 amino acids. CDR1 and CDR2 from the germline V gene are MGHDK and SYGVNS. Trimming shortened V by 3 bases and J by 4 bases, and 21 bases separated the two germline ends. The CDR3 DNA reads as TGTGCCAGCAGTGACGGGGGACACTCTAGAAGGGGAGAGACCCAGTACTTC. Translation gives CASSDGGHSRRGETQYF.

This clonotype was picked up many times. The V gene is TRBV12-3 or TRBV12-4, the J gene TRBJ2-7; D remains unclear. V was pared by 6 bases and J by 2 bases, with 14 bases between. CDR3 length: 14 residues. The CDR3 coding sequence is TGTGCCAGCAGAAAACCGGCCAGGCCCTACGAGCAGTACTTC. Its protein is CASRKPARPYEQYF.

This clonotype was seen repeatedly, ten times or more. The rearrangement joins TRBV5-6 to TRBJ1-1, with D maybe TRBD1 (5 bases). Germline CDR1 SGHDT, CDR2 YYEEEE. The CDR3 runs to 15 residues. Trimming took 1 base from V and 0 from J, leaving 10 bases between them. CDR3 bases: TGTGCCAGCAGCTTGCCGGACACGTTGAACACTGAAGCTTTCTTT. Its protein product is CASSLPDTLNTEAFF.

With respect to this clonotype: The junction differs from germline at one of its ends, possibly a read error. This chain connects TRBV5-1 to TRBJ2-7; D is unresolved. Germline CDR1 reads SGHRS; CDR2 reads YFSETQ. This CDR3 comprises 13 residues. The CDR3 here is CASSADNPYEQYF. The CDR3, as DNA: TGCGCCAGCAGCGCCGACAACCCCTATGAGCAGTACTTC. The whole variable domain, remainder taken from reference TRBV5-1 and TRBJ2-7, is KAGVTQTPRYLIKTRGQQVTLSCSPISGHRSVSWYQQTPGQGLQFLFEYFSETQRNKGNFPGRFSGRQFSNSRSEMNVSTLELGDSALYLCASSADNPYEQYFGPGTRLTVT.

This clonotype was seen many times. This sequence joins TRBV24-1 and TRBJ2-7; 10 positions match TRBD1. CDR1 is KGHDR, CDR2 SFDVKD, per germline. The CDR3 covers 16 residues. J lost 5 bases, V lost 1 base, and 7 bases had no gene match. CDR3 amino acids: CATSDFAGTGVHEQYF. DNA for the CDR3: TGTGCCACCAGTGATTTCGCCGGGACAGGGGTCCACGAGCAGTACTTC.

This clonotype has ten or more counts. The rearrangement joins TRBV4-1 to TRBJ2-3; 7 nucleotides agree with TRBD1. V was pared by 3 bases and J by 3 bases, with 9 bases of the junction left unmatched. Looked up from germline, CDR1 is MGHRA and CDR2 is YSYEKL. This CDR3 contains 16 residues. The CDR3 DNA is TGCGCCAGCAGCCATTCGACAGGGAGTAATACAGATACGCAGTATTTT. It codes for CASSHSTGSNTDTQYF.

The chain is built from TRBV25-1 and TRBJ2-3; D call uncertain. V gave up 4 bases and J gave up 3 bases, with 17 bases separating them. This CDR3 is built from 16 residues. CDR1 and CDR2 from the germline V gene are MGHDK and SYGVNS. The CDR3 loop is CASSAPLGSGTDTQYF. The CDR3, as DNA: TGTGCCAGCAGTGCCCCCCTAGGTAGTGGTACAGATACGCAGTATTTT. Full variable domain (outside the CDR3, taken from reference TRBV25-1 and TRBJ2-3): EADIYQTPRYLVIGTGKKITLECSQTMGHDKMYWYQQDPGMELHLIHYSYGVNSTEKGDLSSESTVSRIRTEHFPLTLESARPSHTSQYLCASSAPLGSGTDTQYFGPGTRLTVL.

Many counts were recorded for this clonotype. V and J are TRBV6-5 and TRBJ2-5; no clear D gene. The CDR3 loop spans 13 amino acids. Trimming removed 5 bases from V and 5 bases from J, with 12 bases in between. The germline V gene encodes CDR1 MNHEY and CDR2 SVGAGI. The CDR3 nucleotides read TGTGCCAGCAGTACCGAGACTGGGGAGACCCAGTACTTC. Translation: CASSTETGETQYF.

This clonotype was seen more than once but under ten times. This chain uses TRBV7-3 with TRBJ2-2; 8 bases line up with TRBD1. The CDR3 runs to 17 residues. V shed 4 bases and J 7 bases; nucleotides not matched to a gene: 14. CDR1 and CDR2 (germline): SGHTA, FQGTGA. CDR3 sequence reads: CASSSSPGQELVGELFF. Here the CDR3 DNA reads TGTGCCAGCAGCTCATCCCCGGGACAGGAATTGGTCGGGGAGCTGTTTTTT.

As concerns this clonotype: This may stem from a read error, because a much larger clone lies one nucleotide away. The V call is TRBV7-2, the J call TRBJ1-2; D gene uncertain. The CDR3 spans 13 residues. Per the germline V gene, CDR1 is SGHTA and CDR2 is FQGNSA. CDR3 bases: TGTGCCAGCAGCTTAGCGGGTCGCTATGCCTACACCTTC. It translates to CASSLAGRYAYTF.

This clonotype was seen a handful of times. The CDR3 coding sequence is TGTGCCAGCAACCCAGGAGGGCCGACAATTGAGCAGTTCTTC. Residues: CASNPGGPTIEQFF. The V call is TRBV12-3 or TRBV12-4, the J call TRBJ2-1, with D perhaps matching TRBD2 (6 bases). V was pared by 7 bases and J by 9 bases, with 19 bases between. CDR3 length: 14 amino acids.

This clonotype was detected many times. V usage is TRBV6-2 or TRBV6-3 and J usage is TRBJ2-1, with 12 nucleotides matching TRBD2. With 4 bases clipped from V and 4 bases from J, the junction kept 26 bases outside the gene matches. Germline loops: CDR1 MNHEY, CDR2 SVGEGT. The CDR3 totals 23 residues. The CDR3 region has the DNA TGTGCCAGCAGTTCTTACCCCGACCAAGCCCACCAGATACTAGCGGGGGGTTACAATGAGCAGTTCTTC. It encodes CASSSYPDQAHQILAGGYNEQFF.

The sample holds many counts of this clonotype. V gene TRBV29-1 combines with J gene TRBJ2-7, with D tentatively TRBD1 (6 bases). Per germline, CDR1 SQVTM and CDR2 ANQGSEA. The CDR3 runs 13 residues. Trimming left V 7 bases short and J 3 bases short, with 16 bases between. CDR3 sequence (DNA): TGCAGCGGGGCCGGGACAAGCGACTACGAGCAGTACTTC. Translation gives CSGAGTSDYEQYF.

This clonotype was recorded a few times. CDR3 loop: CASSVWSSRGADTQYF. DNA for the CDR3: TGTGCCAGCAGTGTTTGGAGTAGCCGGGGGGCGGATACGCAGTATTTT. V usage is TRBV6-1 and J usage is TRBJ2-3, with D possibly being TRBD2 (7 bases). The CDR3 loop spans 16 amino acids. V shed 4 bases and J shed 6 bases, with 20 bases lying between them. CDR1 and CDR2 from the germline V gene are MNHNS and SASEGT.

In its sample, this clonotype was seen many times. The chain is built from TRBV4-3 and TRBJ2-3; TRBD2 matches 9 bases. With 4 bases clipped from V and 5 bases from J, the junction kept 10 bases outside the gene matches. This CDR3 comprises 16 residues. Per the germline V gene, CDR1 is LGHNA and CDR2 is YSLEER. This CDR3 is CASSPLAGEGKDTQYF. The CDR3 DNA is TGCGCCAGCAGCCCCTTAGCGGGAGAGGGGAAAGATACGCAGTATTTT.

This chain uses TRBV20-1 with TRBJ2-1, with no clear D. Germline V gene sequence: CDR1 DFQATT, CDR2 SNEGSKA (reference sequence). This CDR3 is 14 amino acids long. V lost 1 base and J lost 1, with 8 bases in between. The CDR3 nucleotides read TGCAGTGCTAGAGCCCTGGGGTCCTACAATGAGCAGTTCTTC. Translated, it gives CSARALGSYNEQFF.

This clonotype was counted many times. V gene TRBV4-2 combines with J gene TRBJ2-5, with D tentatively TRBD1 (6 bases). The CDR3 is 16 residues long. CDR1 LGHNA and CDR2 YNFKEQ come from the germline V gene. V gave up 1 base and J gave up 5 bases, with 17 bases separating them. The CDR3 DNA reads TGTGCCAGCAGCCAAGGCCAGGGGCGAGGTCCGGAGACCCAGTACTTC. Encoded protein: CASSQGQGRGPETQYF.